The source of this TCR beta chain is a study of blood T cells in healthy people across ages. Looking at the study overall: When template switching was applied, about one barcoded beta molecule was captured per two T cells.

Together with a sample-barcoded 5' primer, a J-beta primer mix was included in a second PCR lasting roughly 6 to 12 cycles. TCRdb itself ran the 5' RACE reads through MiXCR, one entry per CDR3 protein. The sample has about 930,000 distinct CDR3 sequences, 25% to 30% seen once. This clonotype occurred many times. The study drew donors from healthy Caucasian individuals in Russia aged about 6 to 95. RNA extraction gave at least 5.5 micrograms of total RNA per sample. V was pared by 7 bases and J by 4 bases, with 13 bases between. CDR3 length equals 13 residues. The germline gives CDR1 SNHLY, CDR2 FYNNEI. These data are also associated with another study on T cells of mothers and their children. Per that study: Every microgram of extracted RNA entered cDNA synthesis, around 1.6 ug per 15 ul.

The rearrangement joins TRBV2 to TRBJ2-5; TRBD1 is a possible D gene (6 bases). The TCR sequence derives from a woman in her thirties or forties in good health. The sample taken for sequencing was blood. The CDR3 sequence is CASKGDAGETQYF. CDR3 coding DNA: TGTGCCAGCAAGGGGGACGCTGGAGAGACCCAGTACTTC.